This T cell receptor (beta chain) was profiled in a study of PD-1 blockade in classical Hodgkin lymphoma (dated by TCRdb to about 2020). About the study as a whole: The study used CyTOF and TCR beta sequencing to define a peripheral blood immune signature of response to PD-1 blockade in classical Hodgkin lymphoma.

Per the publication, the time point label means: newly diagnosed, previously untreated cHL patient sample. CD4+ T cells were purified from thawed PBMCs by magnetic negative selection with a Miltenyi CD4+ T cell isolation kit. As a comparison group for the relapsed/refractory trial patients, PBMCs were sequenced from patients with newly diagnosed, previously untreated classical Hodgkin lymphoma. After peripheral blood was drawn into 8 mL Vacutainer Cell Preparation Tubes, PBMCs were isolated by centrifugation and then cryopreserved. Purified CD4+ and CD8+ fractions were prepared only for cases with an additional available PBMC sample. Magnetically labelled cells were depleted on LS columns in a quadroMACS separator, and the flow-through was collected as the purified fraction. As to this clone: Its binding antigen is unknown. No much larger clonotype is one base removed from it; base qualities were not supplied.

Genomic DNA was isolated using the Qiagen DNeasy kit from unsorted PBMCs as well as from negatively selected CD4+ and CD8+ fractions. TCR beta CDR3 regions were subjected to amplification by immunoSEQ multiplex PCR with primers that anneal to V and J segments. A synthetic immune receptor repertoire was used to minimize amplification bias, and any remaining bias was removed computationally after sequencing. As for the original processing: Custom Python scripts were used to quantify repertoire diversity as the Shannon entropy index. Unsorted, CD4+ and CD8+ repertoires were examined separately, except in combined analyses, for which CD4+ and CD8+ sequences were merged in silico. TCRdb took over this immuneACCESS table, retaining in-frame rearrangements with V and J assigned. Such tables are incomplete; in checked studies, under half of the missing clones stem from an unresolved V gene, and the remainder is unexplained. V and J calls plus clone size are reproduced from that table; the DNA served to infer D and trimming. The sample table records fewer than 35,000 clones; around 90% of these occur just once. The ten largest clones take up 0.95% to 1.5% of the sample.

Summary of the overall study and its limitations: Only a single clinical trial cohort was studied, and what caused the repertoire differences, possibly disease activity or prior therapy, remained undefined. Newly diagnosed patients were reported to have lower baseline TCR diversity than healthy donors, and relapsed/refractory patients were reported to have lower baseline TCR diversity still.

This receptor was taken from a human donor with classical Hodgkin lymphoma. Material: CD4+ T cells from blood.

The CDR3 loop reads CASSVGTGARSGNTIYF. Here is the DNA: TGTGCCAGCAGCGTAGGGACAGGCGCCCGATCTGGAAACACCATATATTTT. The rearrangement combines TRBV9 with TRBJ1-3; the central 7 bases match TRBD1. From a lookup of the germline V gene, CDR1 and CDR2 are SGDLS and YYNGEE. For this chain, trimming is 0 bases at the V end and 1 base at the J end, and the number of junction bases without a gene match is 7. The CDR3 runs 17 amino acids, cysteine and phenylalanine included. Of all the DNA, just the CDR3 is kept, 51 bases in frame from base 1.